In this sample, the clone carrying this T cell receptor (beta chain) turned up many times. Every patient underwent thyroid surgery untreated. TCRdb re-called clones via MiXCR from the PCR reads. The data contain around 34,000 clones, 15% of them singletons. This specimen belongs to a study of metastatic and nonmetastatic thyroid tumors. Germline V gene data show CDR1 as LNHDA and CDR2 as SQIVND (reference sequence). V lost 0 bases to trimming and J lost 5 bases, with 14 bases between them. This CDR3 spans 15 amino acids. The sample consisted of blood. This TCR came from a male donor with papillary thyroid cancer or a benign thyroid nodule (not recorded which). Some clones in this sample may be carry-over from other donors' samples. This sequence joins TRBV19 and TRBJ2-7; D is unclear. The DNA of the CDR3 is TGTGCCAGTAGTATAGATCAGGCGGACGCCGACGAGCAGTACTTC. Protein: CASSIDQADADEQYF.